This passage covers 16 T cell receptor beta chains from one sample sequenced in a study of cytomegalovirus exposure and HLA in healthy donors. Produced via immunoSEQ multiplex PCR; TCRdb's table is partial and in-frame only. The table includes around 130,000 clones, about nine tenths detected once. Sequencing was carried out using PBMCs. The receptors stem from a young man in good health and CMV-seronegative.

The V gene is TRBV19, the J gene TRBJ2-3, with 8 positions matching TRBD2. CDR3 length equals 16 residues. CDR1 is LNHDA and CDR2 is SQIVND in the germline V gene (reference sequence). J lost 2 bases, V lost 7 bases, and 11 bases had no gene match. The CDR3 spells CASILTASGHTDTQYF. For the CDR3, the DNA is TGTGCCAGTATCTTGACGGCTAGCGGGCACACAGATACGCAGTATTTT. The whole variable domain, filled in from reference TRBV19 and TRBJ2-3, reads DGGITQSPKYLFRKEGQNVTLSCEQNLNHDAMYWYRQDPGQGLRLIYYSQIVNDFQKGDIAEGYSVSREKKESFPLTVTSAQKNPTAFYLCASILTASGHTDTQYFGPGTRLTVL.

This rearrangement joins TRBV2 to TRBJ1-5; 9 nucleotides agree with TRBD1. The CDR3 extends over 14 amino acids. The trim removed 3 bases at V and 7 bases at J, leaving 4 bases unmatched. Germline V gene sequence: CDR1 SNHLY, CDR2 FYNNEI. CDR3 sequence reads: CASSEGQGRQPQHF. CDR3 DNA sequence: TGTGCCAGCAGTGAGGGACAGGGAAGACAGCCCCAGCATTTT. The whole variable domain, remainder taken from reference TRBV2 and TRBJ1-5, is EPEVTQTPSHQVTQMGQEVILRCVPISNHLYFYWYRQILGQKVEFLVSFYNNEISEKSEIFDDQFSVERPDGSNFTLKIRSTKLEDSAMYFCASSEGQGRQPQHFGDGTRLSIL.

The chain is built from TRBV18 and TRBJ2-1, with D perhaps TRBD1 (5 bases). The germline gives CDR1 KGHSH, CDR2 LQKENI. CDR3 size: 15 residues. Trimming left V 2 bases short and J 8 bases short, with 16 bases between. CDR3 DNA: TGTGCCAGCTCACCAAGGGGCCAGACGTTCCATGAGCAGTTCTTC. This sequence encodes CASSPRGQTFHEQFF.

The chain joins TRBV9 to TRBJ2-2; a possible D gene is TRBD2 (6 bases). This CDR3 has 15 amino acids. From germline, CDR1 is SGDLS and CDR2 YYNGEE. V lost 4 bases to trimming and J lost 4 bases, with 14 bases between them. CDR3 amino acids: CASSLYLGGTGELFF. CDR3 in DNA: TGTGCCAGCAGCTTATATTTGGGGGGCACCGGGGAGCTGTTTTTT.

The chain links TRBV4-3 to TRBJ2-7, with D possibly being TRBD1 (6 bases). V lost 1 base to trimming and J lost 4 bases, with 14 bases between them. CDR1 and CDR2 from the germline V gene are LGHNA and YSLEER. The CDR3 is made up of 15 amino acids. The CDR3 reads CASSQGGRGNYEQYF. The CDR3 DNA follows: TGCGCCAGCAGCCAAGGCGGCAGGGGCAATTACGAGCAGTACTTC.

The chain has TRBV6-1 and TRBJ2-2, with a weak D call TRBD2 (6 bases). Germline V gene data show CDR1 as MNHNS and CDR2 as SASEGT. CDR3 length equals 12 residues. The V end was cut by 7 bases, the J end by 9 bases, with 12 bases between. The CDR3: CASTGGVRELFF. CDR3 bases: TGTGCCAGCACCGGAGGGGTCCGGGAGCTGTTTTTT.

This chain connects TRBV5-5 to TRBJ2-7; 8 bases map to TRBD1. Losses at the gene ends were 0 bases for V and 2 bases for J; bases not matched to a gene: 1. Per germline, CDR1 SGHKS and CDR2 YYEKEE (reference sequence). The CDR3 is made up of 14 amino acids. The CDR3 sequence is CASSLGTGPYEQYF. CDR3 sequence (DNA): TGTGCCAGCAGCTTGGGGACAGGGCCCTACGAGCAGTACTTC.

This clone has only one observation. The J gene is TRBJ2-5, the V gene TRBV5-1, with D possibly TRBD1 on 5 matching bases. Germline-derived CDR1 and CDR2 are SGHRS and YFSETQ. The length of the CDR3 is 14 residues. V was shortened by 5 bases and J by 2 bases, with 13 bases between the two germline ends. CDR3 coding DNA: TGCGCCAGCAGTCGTGGACAAGGACAAGAGACCCAGTACTTC. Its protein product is CASSRGQGQETQYF.

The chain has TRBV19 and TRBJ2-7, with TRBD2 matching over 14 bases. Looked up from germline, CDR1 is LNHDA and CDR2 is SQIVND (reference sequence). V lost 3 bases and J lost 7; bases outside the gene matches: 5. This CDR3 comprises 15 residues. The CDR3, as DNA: TGTGCCAGTAGTATTCGGGGACTAGCGGGGGATGAGCAGTACTTC. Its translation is CASSIRGLAGDEQYF.

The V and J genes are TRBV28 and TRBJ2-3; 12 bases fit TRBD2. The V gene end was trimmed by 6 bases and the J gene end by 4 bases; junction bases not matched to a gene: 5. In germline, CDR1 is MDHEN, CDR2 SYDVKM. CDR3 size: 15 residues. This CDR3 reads CASRTGTSGSDTQYF. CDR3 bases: TGTGCCAGCAGGACCGGGACTAGCGGGTCAGATACGCAGTATTTT.

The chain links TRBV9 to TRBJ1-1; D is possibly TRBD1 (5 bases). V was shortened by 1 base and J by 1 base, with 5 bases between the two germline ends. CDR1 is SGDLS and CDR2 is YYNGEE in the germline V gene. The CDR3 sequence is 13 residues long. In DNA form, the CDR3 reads TGTGCCAGCAGCGTAAGGGGGAACACTGAAGCTTTCTTT. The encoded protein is CASSVRGNTEAFF.

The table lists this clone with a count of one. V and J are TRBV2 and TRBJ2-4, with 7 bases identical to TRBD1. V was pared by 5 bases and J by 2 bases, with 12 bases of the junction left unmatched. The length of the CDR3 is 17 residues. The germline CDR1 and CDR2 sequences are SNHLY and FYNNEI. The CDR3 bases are TGTGCCAGCAGTCTCGAAAGACAGGGACCCACCAAAAACATTCAGTACTTC. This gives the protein CASSLERQGPTKNIQYF.

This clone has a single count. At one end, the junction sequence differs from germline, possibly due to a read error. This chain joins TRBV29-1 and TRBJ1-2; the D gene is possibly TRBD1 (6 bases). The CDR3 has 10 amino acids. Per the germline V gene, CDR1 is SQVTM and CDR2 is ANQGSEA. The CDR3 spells CSVGQDGYIF. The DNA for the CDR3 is TGCAGCGTTGGACAGGACGGCTACATCTTC.

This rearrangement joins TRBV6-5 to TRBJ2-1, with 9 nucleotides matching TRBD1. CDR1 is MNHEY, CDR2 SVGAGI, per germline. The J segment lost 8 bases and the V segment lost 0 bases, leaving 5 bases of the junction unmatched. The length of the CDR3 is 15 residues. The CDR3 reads CASSYSGQGGDEQFF. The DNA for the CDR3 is TGTGCCAGCAGTTACTCGGGACAGGGTGGCGATGAGCAGTTCTTC.

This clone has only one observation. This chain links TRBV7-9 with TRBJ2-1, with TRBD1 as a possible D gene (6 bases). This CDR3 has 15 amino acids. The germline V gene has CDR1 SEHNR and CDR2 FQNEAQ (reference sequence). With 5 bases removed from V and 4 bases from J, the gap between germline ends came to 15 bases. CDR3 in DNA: TGTGCCAGCAGCGGCCTTAGGGACACTTACAATGAGCAGTTCTTC. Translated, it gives CASSGLRDTYNEQFF.

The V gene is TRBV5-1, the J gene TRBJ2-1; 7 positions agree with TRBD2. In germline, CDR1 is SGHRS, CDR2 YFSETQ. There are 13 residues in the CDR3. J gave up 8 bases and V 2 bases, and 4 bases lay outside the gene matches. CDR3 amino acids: CASSFQGGDEQFF. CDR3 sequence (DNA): TGCGCCAGCAGCTTTCAGGGAGGGGATGAGCAGTTCTTC.